The clone carrying this TCR beta chain was picked up a small number of times. Its specificity is not known. The record originates from a study of beta chain features in type 1 diabetes. Notes on the study in general: The VDJ junctions of type 1 diabetes patients carried fewer insertions and more deletions.

Expressed TCRB transcripts were sequenced because the isolated RNA had all been reverse transcribed beforehand. Profiling relied on immunoSEQ multiplex PCR, and the TCRdb table lists in-frame clones only, not all of them. The sample has hundreds of thousands of clones, roughly 12% seen once. Germline V gene lookup returns CDR1 SGDLS and CDR2 YYNGEE. The CDR3 covers 14 residues. Trimming took off 2 bases at V and 6 bases at J, with 14 bases between the two ends. The sequenced sample consisted of naive CD4+ T cells from blood. The origin of this receptor is a man aged 18 to 29 in good health. The rearrangement joins TRBV9 to TRBJ2-5; D is possibly TRBD2 (6 bases). CDR3 residues: CASSVGGLAKTQYF. As DNA, the CDR3 is TGTGCCAGCAGCGTCGGGGGATTGGCCAAGACCCAGTACTTC.